Included here is one T cell receptor beta chain sequence, with context. The clone's antigen remains unknown. It has no much larger one-base neighbor in the sample; base qualities were not kept. TCRbeta CDR3 regions were amplified from genomic DNA using the immunoSEQ Assay, a bias-controlled multiplex PCR. In the paper's pipeline: Nucleated cell counts per sample were estimated from amplification of reference gene primers within the assay. Sequence reads were collapsed and filtered to measure the absolute abundance of every unique TCRbeta CDR3 rearrangement. For each sample, productive Simpson clonality was calculated as the square root of Simpson's diversity index over productive rearrangements. TCRdb limited this immuneACCESS table to in-frame rearrangements with V and J called. A share of clones is missing; checked studies link under half to unresolved V genes, and the rest is unexplained. The V and J calls and clone size come from that table; D and trimming were worked out from the DNA. The sample includes about 330,000 clones, with around 90% observed a single time. The top ten hold around 4.6% of the sample.

The data derive from a study of blood T cell repertoires in COVID-19 (dated by TCRdb to 2020 to 2022). At the level of the whole study: Samples covering the acute and convalescent phases of COVID-19 were provided by collaborators in the United States, Italy and Spain. The prospective study material was composed of cDNA or gDNA derived from T cells, B-cell-depleted T cells, or PBMCs. Deeply sampled blood TCRbeta repertoires from subjects exposed to, actively infected with, or recovered from COVID-19 were included in the dataset. The repertoires were released in a freely available public database intended as a resource for research on the immune response to SARS-CoV-2. The samples were drawn from the first 160 participants of the ongoing ImmuneRACE study and from over 950 subjects provided by 6 global collaborators. Nearly every sample came with metadata listing a de-identified subject ID, COVID-19 status, age in years and sex. Where available, HLA class I and class II types were obtained from metadata supplied by the sample provider rather than from assay-based typing.

Findings and caveats that apply to the study as a whole: Clinical and demographic metadata were provided uncurated, with the amount varying by source and participant.

Enrolling through a virtual design, the prospective study's participants ranged in age from roughly 18 to 95 years and lived across 20 to 25 United States geographic areas. In the prospective study, participants were assigned to cohorts based on the clinical history participants reported in a screening survey and a study questionnaire. Recovered participants in ImmuneRACE Cohort 3 were defined by two consecutive negative NP/OP PCR tests, clearance by a healthcare professional, or resolution of symptoms. Mobile phlebotomists in the prospective study collected whole blood, serum and a nasopharyngeal or oropharyngeal swab from every participant. Additional blood draws and questionnaires over an approximately 2-month period could optionally be provided by prospective study participants. Before DNA extraction, blood samples from the prospective study were shipped at room temperature or frozen. Sequences MGHRA (CDR1) and YSYEKL (CDR2) are obtained from the germline V gene. The CDR3 spans 14 residues, from the cysteine through the phenylalanine. Just the 42-base CDR3 DNA is kept, in frame starting at base 1. V and J are trimmed by 5 bases and 3 bases, and the gene matches miss 4 bases of the junction.

The clonotype originates from a man younger than 45 who had recovered from COVID-19. The chain was built from TRBV4-1 and TRBJ2-7; 10 of the junction bases match TRBD2. The specimen sequenced was PBMCs or T cells enriched from blood (not recorded which). The DNA sequence is given as TGCGCCAGCAGCTACCTAGCGGGGGTCTACGAGCAGTACTTC. Its protein is CASSYLAGVYEQYF.